This paragraph reports one TCR beta chain. The library came from three nested PCR rounds adapted from ARM-PCR protocols. TCRdb redid the calling of the multiplex PCR reads with MiXCR, one entry per CDR3 protein. The table records roughly 200,000 distinct CDR3 sequences, approximately 74% of them present only once. This sample's RNA came from whole unsorted tissue. V lost 8 bases, J lost 11 bases, and 13 bases lay in between. CDR3 length: 10 amino acids. Germline-derived CDR1 and CDR2 are SGHNT and YENEEA. This entry belongs to a study of tumor and adjacent non-tumor tissue in lung cancer. Background on the study: Histology: 12 adenocarcinoma, a couple of squamous cell carcinoma, 1 small cell lung cancer. Samples averaged about 4.17 million productive TCRbeta reads each.

This TCR derives from a man aged 60 to 69 with non-small cell lung cancer. The sequenced material came from lung tumor tissue. J is TRBJ2-7 and V is TRBV11-3, with unresolved D. The chain's CDR3 is CASRCRQKYF. CDR3 nucleotides: TGTGCCAGCCGGTGTCGGCAAAAGTACTTC. The full variable domain, its missing parts supplied by reference TRBV11-3 and TRBJ2-7, is EAGVVQSPRYKIIEKKQPVAFWCNPISGHNTLYWYLQNLGQGPELLIRYENEEAVDDSQLPKDRFSAERLKGVDSTLKIQPAELGDSAVYLCASRCRQKYFGPGTRLTVT.